This T cell receptor beta chain was recorded in a study of TIL therapy for anti-PD-1-resistant metastatic lung cancer. The libraries were made with immunoSEQ v3. Assay used: immunoSEQ multiplex PCR; TCRdb lists only in-frame clones, some missing. The data contain approximately 87,000 clones, under 70% of them singletons. The time point: pre-treatment sample, taken before nivolumab and TIL therapy. Tumor tissue came from excised metastases, mostly pleural nodules or supraclavicular lymph nodes. The CDR3 loop spans 11 amino acids. Per germline, CDR1 SGHTA and CDR2 FQGNSA. Deletions cut 5 bases from V and 5 bases from J, with 7 bases between.

The TCR sequence derives from a person aged 30 to 80 with non-small cell lung cancer. The V gene is TRBV7-2, the J gene TRBJ2-7; D ambiguous. Sequencing used tumor tissue, obtained at baseline. The CDR3 coding sequence is TGTGCCAGCAGCCTAATGGACGAGCAGTACTTC. Amino acids: CASSLMDEQYF.